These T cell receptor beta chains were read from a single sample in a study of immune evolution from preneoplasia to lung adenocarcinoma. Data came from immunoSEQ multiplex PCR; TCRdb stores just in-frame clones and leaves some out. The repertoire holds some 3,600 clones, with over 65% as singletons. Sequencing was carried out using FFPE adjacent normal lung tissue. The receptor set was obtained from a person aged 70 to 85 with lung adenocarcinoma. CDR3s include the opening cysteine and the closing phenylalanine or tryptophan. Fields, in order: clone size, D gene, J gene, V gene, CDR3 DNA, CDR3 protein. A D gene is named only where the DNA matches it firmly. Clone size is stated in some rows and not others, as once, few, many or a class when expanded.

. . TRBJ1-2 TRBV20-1 TGCAGTGCTATACAAATGGATGGCTACACCTTC CSAIQMDGYTF
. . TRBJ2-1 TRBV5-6 TGTGCCAGCAGCCCCGGGGACACCTACAATGAGCAGTTCTTC CASSPGDTYNEQFF
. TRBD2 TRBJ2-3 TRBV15 TGTGCCACCAGCGACCCTGGGGGGGAGCGGGAGGGGAGAGGCACAGATACGCAGTATTTT CATSDPGGEREGRGTDTQYF
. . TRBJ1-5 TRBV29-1 TGCAGCGTTGAAGTATTTAGGGGACAGCCCCAGCATTTT CSVEVFRGQPQHF
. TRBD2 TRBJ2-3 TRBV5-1 TGCGCCAGCAGCTCGCCCGGGACTAGCGGGAGTGGAGTTCGAGATACGCAGTATTTT CASSSPGTSGSGVRDTQYF
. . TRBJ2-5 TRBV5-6 TGTGCCAGCAGCAGTAGGAATCCGACCCAGTACTTC CASSSRNPTQYF
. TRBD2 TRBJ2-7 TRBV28 TGTGCCAGCAGTACAAGGACTAGCGTGAAGTCGACCGCCTACGAGCAGTACTTC CASSTRTSVKSTAYEQYF
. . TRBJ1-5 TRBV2 TGTGCCAGCAGTGAATTGGCAGCCCAATGGCCCCAGCATTTT CASSELAAQWPQHF
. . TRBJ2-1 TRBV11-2 TGTGCCAGCAGCTTAACCGGTTTCAATGAGCAGTTCTTC CASSLTGFNEQFF
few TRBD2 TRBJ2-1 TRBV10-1 TGCGCCAGCAGTGAGGGTTTAGCGGGGGGACGTAAGTTCTTC CASSEGLAGGRKFF
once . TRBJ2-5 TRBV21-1 TGTGCCAGCAGCAAAGGGAAATTAGCGGTAGTCCAAGAGACCCAGTACTTC CASSKGKLAVVQETQYF
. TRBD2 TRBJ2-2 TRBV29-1 TGCAGCGTTGTGACTAGCGGGACCGGGGAGCTGTTTTTT CSVVTSGTGELFF
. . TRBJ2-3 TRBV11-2 TGTGCCAGCACCGCGGGGGCGGATACGCAGTATTTT CASTAGADTQYF
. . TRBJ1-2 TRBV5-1 TGCGCCAGCAGCTTGGAACGGGGAACGGGGGGCTACACCTTC CASSLERGTGGYTF
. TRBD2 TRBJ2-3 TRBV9 TGTGCCAGCAGCACCCGACTAGCGGGGGGCGGCCCCAGCACAGATACGCAGTATTTT CASSTRLAGGGPSTDTQYF
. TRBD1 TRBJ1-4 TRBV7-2 TGTGCCAGCAGCTTAGGGTGGGGACAGGGCTATGAAAAACTGTTTTTT CASSLGWGQGYEKLFF
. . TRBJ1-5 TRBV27 TGTGCCAGCAGTACCCAGGGATTCCATCAGCCCCAGCATTTT CASSTQGFHQPQHF
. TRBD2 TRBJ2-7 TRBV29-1 TGCAGCGTGGTTGATAGCGGGGGGGAAAACGAGCAGTACTTC CSVVDSGGENEQYF
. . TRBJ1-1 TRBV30 TGTGCCTGGAGTGTCAAGGGGACGAGTACTGAAGCTTTCTTT CAWSVKGTSTEAFF
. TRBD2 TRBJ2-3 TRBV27 TGTGCCAGCAGTTTTGTAGCGGGGGTAATAGATACGCAGTATTTT CASSFVAGVIDTQYF
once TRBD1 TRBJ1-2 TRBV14 TGTGCCAGCAGCCAAGGGACCGTAGGGGGCCATGGCTACACCTTC CASSQGTVGGHGYTF
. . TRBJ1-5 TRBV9 TGTGCCAGCAGCCCTGGAGCGACAGACAATCAGCCCCAGCATTTT CASSPGATDNQPQHF
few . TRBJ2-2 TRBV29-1 TGCAGCGGGATAGGGGACACCGGGGAGCTGTTTTTT CSGIGDTGELFF
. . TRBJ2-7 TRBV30 TGTGCCTGGAGTCCCGGGATTTACGAGCAGTACTTC CAWSPGIYEQYF
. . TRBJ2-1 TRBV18 TGTGCCAGCTCCCATGGCGGGTCATGGGGAAATGAGCAGTTCTTC CASSHGGSWGNEQFF
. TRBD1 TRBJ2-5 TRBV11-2 TGTGCCAGCAGCACGCCGGGACAGGGGGACCAAGAGACCCAGTACTTC CASSTPGQGDQETQYF
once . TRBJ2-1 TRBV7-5 TGTGCCAGAAGCTTAGAGGGCACCAGCGGGGGGCCGTTCTTCTACAATGAGCAGTTCTTC CARSLEGTSGGPFFYNEQFF
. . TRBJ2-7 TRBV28 TGTGCCGCCGGGACACCGTACGAGCAGTACTTC CAAGTPYEQYF
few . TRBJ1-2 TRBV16 TGTGCCAGCAGCCAATCCCGTAATGGCTACACCTTC CASSQSRNGYTF
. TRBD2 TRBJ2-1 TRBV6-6 TGTGCCAGCAGTTACGACACTAGCGATGGGTACAATGAGCAGTTCTTC CASSYDTSDGYNEQFF
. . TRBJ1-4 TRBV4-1 TGCGCCAGCAGCCAAGACGCGGCGGCTAATGAAAAACTGTTTTTT CASSQDAAANEKLFF
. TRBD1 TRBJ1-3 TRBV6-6 TGTGCCAGCCGTACAGGGGGCGACTCTGGAAACACCATATATTTT CASRTGGDSGNTIYF
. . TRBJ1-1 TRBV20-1 TGCAGTGCCGAACACCAAAAAACGGGCTTCTTT CSAEHQKTGFF